The 5 T cell receptor beta chains below all came from one sample that was sequenced in a study of T-cell memory formation after mild COVID-19. TCRdb re-derived calls from the 5' RACE reads in MiXCR, one entry per CDR3 protein. The table shows fewer than 700,000 distinct CDR3 sequences, with about 20% occurring only once. The sample taken for sequencing was PBMCs or a T cell subset sorted from them (not recorded which). The receptors stem from an adult woman who had mild COVID-19 (a few samples of this study predate the infection). Cell type and time point are not known.

This clonotype was counted between two and nine times. The chain recombines TRBV7-9 with TRBJ2-7; D possibly uses TRBD1 or TRBD2 (5 bases each). Germline loops: CDR1 SEHNR, CDR2 FQNEAQ (reference sequence). The CDR3 contains 14 residues. Trimming took 5 bases from V and 6 from J, leaving 17 bases between them. The CDR3 nucleotides read TGTGCCAGCAGCCCCTACGGGGCGTCGGTCGAGCAGTACTTC. It encodes CASSPYGASVEQYF.

This clonotype was observed a few times. CDR3 region: CASRTGHADTQYF. The CDR3 coding sequence is TGTGCCAGCAGAACGGGACACGCAGATACGCAGTATTTT. The V call is TRBV12-3 or TRBV12-4, the J call TRBJ2-3, with D tentatively TRBD1 (6 bases). V was shortened by 6 bases and J by 4 bases, with 11 bases between the two germline ends. This CDR3 comprises 13 residues.

V gene TRBV7-9 combines with J gene TRBJ1-1, with D tentatively TRBD1 (5 bases). Deletions cut 0 bases from V and 7 bases from J, with 9 bases between. The CDR3 length is 13 residues. Looked up from germline, CDR1 is SEHNR and CDR2 is FQNEAQ (reference sequence). CDR3 residues: CASSLARGVEAFF. The CDR3 DNA sequence: TGTGCCAGCAGCTTAGCGCGGGGGGTTGAAGCTTTCTTT.

This clonotype was counted many times. J is TRBJ2-4 and V is TRBV20-1; the D call may be TRBD1 or TRBD2 (6 bases each). The CDR3 runs 14 residues. V gave up 5 bases and J gave up 3 bases, with 14 bases separating them. Germline V gene lookup returns CDR1 DFQATT and CDR2 SNEGSKA (reference sequence). This CDR3 is CSAGDGGGKNIQYF. The CDR3 coding sequence is TGCAGTGCTGGGGATGGAGGGGGCAAAAACATTCAGTACTTC.

The V call is TRBV5-1, the J call TRBJ1-1, with 7 bases lining up with TRBD1. Germline V gene lookup returns CDR1 SGHRS and CDR2 YFSETQ. After removal of 0 bases from V and 4 bases from J, the junction contained 3 bases not matched to a gene. CDR3 length: 14 residues. This CDR3 is CASSLAGTATEAFF. DNA of the CDR3: TGCGCCAGCAGCTTGGCAGGGACAGCCACTGAAGCTTTCTTT.